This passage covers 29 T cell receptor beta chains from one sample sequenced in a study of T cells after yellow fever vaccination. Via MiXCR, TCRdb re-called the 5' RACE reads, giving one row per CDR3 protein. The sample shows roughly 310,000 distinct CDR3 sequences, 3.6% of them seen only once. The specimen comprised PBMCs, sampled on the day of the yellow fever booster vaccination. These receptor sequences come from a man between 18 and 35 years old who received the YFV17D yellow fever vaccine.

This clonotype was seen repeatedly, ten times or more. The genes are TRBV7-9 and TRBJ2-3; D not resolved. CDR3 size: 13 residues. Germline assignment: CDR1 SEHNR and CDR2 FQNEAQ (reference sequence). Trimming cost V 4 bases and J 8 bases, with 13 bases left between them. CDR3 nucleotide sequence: TGTGCCAGCAGCTCCAGCCCATCGGGTACGCAGTATTTT. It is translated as CASSSSPSGTQYF.

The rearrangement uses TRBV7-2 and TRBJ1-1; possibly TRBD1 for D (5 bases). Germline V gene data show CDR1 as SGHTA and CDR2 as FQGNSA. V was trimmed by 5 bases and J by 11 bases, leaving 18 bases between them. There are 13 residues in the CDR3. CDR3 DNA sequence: TGTGCCAGCAGCCCCGGCTGGGGGGTTCCTGCTTTCTTT. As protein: CASSPGWGVPAFF.

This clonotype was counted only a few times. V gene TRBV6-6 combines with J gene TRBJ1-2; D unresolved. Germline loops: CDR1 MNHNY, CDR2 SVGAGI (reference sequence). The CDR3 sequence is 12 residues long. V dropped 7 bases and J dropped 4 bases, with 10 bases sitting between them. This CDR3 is CASTRGGYGYTF. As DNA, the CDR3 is TGTGCCAGCACCCGCGGTGGCTATGGCTACACCTTC.

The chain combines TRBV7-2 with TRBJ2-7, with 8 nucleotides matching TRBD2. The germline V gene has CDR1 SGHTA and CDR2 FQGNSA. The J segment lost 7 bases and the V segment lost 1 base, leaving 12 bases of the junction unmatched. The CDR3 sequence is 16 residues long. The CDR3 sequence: CASSLVGLGQNGEQYF. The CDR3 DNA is TGTGCCAGCAGCTTAGTGGGACTAGGTCAAAACGGGGAGCAGTACTTC.

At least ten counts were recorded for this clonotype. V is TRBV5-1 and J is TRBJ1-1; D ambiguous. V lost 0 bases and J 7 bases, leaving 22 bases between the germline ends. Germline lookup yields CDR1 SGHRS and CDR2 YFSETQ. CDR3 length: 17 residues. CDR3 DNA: TGCGCCAGCAGCTTGGGGGAGACACTACCTGGGTCTGATGAAGCTTTCTTT. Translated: CASSLGETLPGSDEAFF. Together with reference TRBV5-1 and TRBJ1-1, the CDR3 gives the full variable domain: KAGVTQTPRYLIKTRGQQVTLSCSPISGHRSVSWYQQTPGQGLQFLFEYFSETQRNKGNFPGRFSGRQFSNSRSEMNVSTLELGDSALYLCASSLGETLPGSDEAFFGQGTRLTVV.

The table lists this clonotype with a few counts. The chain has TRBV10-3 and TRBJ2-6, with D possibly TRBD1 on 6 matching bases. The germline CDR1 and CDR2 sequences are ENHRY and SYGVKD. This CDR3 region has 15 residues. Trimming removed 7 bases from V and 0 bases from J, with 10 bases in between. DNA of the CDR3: TGTGCCATCACTGGGGGCACCTCTGGGGCCAACGTCCTGACTTTC. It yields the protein CAITGGTSGANVLTF.

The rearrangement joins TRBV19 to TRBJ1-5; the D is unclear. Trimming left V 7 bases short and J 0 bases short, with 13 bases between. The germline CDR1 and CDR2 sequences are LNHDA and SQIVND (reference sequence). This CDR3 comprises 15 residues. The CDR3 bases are TGTGCCAGTATTCCGACGGGATATAGCAATCAGCCCCAGCATTTT. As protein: CASIPTGYSNQPQHF. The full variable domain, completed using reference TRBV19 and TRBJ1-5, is DGGITQSPKYLFRKEGQNVTLSCEQNLNHDAMYWYRQDPGQGLRLIYYSQIVNDFQKGDIAEGYSVSREKKESFPLTVTSAQKNPTAFYLCASIPTGYSNQPQHFGDGTRLSIL.

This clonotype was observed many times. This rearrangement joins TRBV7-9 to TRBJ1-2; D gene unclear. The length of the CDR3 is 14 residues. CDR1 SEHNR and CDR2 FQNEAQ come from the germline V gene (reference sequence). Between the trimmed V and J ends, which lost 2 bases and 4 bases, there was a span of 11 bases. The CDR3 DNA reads TGTGCCAGCAGCTTAATTGGTGATCCCTATGGCTACACCTTC. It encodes CASSLIGDPYGYTF.

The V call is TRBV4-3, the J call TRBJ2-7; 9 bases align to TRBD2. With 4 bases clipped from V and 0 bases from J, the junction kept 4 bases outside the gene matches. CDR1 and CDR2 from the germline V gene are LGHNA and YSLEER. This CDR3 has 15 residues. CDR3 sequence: CASSLGLASSYEQYF. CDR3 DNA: TGCGCCAGCAGCCTGGGACTAGCTTCCTCCTACGAGCAGTACTTC.

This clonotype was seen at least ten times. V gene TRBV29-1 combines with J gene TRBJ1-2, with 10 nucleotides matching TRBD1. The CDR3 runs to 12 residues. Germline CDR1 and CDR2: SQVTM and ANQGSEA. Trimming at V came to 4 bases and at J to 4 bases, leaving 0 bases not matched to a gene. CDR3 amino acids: CSVGQGAYGYTF. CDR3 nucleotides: TGCAGCGTTGGACAGGGGGCCTATGGCTACACCTTC.

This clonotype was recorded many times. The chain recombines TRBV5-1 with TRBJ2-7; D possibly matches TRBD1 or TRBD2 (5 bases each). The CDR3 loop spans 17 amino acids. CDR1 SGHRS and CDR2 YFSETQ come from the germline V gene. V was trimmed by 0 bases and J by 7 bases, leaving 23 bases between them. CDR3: CASSLGQLGDVVGEQYV. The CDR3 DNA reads TGCGCCAGCAGCTTGGGGCAGCTGGGGGACGTCGTTGGGGAGCAGTACGTC.

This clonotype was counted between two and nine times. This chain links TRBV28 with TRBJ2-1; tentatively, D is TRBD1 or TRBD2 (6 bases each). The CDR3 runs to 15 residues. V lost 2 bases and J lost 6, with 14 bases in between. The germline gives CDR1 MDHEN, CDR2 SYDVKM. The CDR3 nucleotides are TGTGCCAGCAGTTTAATCGGGGGCAGGTTCAATGAGCAGTTCTTC. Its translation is CASSLIGGRFNEQFF.

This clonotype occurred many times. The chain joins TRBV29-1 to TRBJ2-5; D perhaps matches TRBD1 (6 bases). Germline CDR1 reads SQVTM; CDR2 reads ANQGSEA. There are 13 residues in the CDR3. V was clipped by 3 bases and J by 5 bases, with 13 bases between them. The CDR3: CSVDSGAGETQYF. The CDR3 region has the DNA TGCAGCGTTGACTCAGGGGCTGGGGAGACCCAGTACTTC.

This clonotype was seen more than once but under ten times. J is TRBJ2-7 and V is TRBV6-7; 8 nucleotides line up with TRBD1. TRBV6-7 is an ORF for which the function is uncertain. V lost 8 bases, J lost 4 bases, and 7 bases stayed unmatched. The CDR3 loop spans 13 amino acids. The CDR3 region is CASPGRGLYEQYF. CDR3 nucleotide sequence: TGTGCCAGCCCCGGCAGGGGGCTATACGAGCAGTACTTC.

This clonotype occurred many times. The CDR3 here is CASSPEGSYNSPLHF. CDR3 DNA sequence: TGTGCCAGCAGCCCGGAGGGCTCCTATAATTCACCCCTCCACTTT. V gene TRBV5-6 combines with J gene TRBJ1-6; D gene unclear. With 4 bases removed from V and 0 bases from J, the gap between germline ends came to 8 bases. The CDR3 is 15 amino acids. CDR1 and CDR2 (germline): SGHDT, YYEEEE.

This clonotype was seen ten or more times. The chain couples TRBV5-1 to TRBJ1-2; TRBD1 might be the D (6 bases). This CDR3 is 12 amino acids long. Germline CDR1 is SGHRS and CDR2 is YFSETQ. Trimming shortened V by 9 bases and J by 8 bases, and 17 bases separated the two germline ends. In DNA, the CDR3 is TGCGCCACTAAACAGGGTGAGGAGGGCTACACCTTC. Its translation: CATKQGEEGYTF.

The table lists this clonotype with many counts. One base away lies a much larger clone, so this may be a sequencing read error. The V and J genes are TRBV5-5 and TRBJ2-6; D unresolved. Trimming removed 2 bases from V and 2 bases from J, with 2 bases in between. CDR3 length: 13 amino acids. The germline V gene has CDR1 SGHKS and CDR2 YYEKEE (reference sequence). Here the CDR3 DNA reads TGTGCCAGCAGCTTTACTGGGGCCAACGTCCTGACTTTC. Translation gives CASSFTGANVLTF.

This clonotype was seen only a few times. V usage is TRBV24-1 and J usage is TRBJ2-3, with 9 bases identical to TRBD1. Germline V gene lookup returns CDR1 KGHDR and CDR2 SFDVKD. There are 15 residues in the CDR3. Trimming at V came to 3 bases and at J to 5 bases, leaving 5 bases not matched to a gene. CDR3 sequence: CATSDPTGGEDTQYF. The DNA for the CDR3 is TGTGCCACCAGTGATCCCACAGGGGGCGAAGATACGCAGTATTTT.

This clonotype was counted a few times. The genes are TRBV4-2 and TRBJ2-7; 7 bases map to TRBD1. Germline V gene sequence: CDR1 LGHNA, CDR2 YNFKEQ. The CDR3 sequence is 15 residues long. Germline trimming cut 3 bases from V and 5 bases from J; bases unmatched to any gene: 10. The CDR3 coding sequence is TGTGCCAGCAGCCACTCGACAGGGATTACCGACGAGCAGTACTTC. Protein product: CASSHSTGITDEQYF.

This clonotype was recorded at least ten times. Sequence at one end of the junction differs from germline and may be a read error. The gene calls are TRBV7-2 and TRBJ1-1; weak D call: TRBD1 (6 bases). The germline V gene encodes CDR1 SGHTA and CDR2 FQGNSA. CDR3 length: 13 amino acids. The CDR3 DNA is TGCGCCAGCAGCTCGGGACAGAACACTGAAGCTTTCTTT. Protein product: CASSSGQNTEAFF. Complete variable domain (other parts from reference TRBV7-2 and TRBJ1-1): GAGVSQSPSNKVTEKGKDVELRCDPISGHTALYWYRQSLGQGLEFLIYFQGNSAPDKSGLPSDRFSAERTGGSVSTLTIQRTQQEDSAVYLCASSSGQNTEAFFGQGTRLTVV.

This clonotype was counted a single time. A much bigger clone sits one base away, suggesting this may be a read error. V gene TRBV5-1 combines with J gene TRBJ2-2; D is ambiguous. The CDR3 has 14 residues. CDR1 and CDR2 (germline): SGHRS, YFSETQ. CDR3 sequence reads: CASILGLVGGELFF. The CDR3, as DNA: TGCGCCAGCATCTTGGGTCTAGTTGGCGGGGAGCTGTTTTTT.

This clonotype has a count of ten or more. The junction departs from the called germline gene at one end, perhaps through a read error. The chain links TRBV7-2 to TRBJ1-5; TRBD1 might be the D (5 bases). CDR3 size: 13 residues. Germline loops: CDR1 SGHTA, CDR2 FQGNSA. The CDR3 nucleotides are TGTGCCAGCACCTTAGGGGCGGATCAGCCCCAGCATTTT. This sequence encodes CASTLGADQPQHF.

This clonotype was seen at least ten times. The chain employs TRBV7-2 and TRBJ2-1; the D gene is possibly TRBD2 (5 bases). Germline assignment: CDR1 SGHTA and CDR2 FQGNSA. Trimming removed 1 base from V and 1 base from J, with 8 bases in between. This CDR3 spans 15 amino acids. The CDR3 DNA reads TGTGCCAGCAGCTTAGAGCGGTCTTCCTACAATGAGCAGTTCTTC. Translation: CASSLERSSYNEQFF. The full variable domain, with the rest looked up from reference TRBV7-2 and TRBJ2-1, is GAGVSQSPSNKVTEKGKDVELRCDPISGHTALYWYRQSLGQGLEFLIYFQGNSAPDKSGLPSDRFSAERTGGSVSTLTIQRTQQEDSAVYLCASSLERSSYNEQFFGPGTRLTVL.

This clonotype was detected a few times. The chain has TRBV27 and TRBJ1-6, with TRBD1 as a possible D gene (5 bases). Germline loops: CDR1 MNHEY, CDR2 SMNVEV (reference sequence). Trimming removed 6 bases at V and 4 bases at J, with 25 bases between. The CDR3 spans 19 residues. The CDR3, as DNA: TGTGCCAGCAGAACTGCCCCCCGGGACTCTAGCTTTTATAATTCACCCCTCCACTTT. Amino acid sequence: CASRTAPRDSSFYNSPLHF.

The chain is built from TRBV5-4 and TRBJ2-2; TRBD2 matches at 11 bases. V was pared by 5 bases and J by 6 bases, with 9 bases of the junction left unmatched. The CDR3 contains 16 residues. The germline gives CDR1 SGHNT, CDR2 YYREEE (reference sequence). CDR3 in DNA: TGTGCCAGCAGTCCAGCAGGGACTAGCGGTTCCGGGGAGCTGTTTTTT. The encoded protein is CASSPAGTSGSGELFF.

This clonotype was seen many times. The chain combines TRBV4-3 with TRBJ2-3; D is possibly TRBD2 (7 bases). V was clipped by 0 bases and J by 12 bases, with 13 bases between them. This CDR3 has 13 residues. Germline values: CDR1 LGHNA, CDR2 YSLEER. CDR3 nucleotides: TGCGCCAGCAGCCAAGATGACGGGGGGCCTCAGTATTTT. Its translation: CASSQDDGGPQYF.

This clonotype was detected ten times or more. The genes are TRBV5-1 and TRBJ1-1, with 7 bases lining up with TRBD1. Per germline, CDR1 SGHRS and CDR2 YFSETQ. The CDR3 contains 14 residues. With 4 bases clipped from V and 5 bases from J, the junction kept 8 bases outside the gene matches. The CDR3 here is CASSETGPGTEAFF. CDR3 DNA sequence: TGCGCCAGCAGCGAGACAGGGCCGGGAACTGAAGCTTTCTTT.

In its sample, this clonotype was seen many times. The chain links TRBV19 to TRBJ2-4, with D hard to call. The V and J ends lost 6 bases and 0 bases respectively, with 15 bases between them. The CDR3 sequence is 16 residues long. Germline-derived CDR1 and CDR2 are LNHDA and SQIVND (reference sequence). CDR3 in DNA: TGTGCCAGTAGCTGGCGGACCAAGGAAGCCAAAAACATTCAGTACTTC. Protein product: CASSWRTKEAKNIQYF.

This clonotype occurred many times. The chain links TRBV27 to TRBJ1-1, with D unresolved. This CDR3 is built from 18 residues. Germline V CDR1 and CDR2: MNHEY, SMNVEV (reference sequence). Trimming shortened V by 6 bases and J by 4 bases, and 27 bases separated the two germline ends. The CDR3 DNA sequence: TGTGCCAGCAGCCCTTTAGCCCCCTGGAGGGCCCGAGGCACTGAAGCTTTCTTT. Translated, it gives CASSPLAPWRARGTEAFF.